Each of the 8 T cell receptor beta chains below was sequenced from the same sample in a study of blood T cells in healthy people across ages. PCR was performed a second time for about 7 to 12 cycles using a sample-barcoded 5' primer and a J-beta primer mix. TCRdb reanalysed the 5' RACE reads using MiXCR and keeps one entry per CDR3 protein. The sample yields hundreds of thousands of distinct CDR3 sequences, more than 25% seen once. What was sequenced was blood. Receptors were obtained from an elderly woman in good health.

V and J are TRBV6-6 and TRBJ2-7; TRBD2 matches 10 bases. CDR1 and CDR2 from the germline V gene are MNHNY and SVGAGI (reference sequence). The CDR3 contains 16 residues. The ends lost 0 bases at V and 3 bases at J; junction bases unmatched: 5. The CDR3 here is CASSYSGVAGGYEQYF. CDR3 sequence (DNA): TGTGCCAGCAGTTACTCAGGGGTAGCGGGGGGCTACGAGCAGTACTTC.

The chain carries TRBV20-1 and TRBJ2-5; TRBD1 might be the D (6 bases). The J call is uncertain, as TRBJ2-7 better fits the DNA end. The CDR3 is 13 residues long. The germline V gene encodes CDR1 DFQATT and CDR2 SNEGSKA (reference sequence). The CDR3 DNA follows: TGCAGTGCTGGGTACAGGGATCCCTACGAGCAGTACTTC. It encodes CSAGYRDPYEQYF.

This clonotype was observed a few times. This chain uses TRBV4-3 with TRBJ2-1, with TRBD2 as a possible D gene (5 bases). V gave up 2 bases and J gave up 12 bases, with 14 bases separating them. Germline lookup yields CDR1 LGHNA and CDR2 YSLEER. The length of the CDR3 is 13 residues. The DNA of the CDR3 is TGCGCCAGCAGCCAAAAAACTAGTTTTGGGCAGTTCTTC. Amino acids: CASSQKTSFGQFF.

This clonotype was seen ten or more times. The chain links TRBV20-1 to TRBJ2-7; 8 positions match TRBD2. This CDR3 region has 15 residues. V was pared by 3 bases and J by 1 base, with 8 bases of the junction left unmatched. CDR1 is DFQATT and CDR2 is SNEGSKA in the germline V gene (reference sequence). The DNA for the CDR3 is TGCAGTGCTAGCCCCGGGGGGGCTCTTTCCTACGAGCAGTACTTC. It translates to CSASPGGALSYEQYF.

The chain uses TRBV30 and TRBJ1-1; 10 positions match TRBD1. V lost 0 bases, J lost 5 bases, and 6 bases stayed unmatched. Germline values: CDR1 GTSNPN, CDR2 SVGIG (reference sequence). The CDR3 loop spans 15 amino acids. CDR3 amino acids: CAWSVWDRGRTEAFF. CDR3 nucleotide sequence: TGTGCCTGGAGTGTATGGGACAGGGGAAGAACTGAAGCTTTCTTT.

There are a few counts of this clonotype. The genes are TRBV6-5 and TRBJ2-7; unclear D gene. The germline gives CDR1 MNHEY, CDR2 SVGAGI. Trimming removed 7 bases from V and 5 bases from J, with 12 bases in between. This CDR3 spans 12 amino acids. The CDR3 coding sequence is TGTGCCAGCACATCCGCTTCGGACGAGCAGTACTTC. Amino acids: CASTSASDEQYF.

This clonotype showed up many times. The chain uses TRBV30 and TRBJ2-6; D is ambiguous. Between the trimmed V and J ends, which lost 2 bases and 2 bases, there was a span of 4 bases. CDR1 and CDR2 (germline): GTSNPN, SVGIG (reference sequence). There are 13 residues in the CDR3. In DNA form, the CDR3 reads TGTGCCTGGAGTCAGGCTGGGGCCAACGTCCTGACTTTC. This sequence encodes CAWSQAGANVLTF.

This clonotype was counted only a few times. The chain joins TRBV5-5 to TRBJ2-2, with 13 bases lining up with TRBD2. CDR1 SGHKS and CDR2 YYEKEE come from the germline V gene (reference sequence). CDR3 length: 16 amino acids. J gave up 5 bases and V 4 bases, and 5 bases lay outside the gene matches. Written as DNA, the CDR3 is TGTGCCAGCAGCCAACTAGCGGGGGGGCGAACCGGGGAGCTGTTTTTT. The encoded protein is CASSQLAGGRTGELFF.